This T cell receptor (beta chain) is drawn from a study of blood T cell repertoires in COVID-19. This CDR3 spans 15 amino acids. The junction had 6 bases not matched to a gene; V was cut back by 9 bases and J by 0 bases. Germline V gives CDR1 LNHDA, CDR2 SQIVND (reference sequence). Profiled with immunoSEQ multiplex PCR; TCRdb holds only in-frame clones, not every one. The profile shows some 26,000 clones, about 90% of them singletons. Sequenced material: peripheral blood. The rearrangement links TRBV19 to TRBJ1-5; TRBD1 agrees at 9 bases. This receptor was identified in a human donor in a cohort sampled during active COVID-19. The chain's CDR3 is CASRTGDVSNQPQHF. The CDR3 bases are TGTGCCAGCCGGACAGGGGATGTTAGCAATCAGCCCCAGCATTTT.